This T cell receptor (beta chain) emerged from a study of OX40 agonist ivuxolimab in advanced cancers. Study details: Ivuxolimab is an agonistic anti-OX40 (CD134) antibody, and patients were treated with it.

V lost 5 bases and J lost 2, with 4 bases in between. Germline CDR1 and CDR2: SGHTS and YDEGEE. The CDR3 runs 11 residues. The repertoire was sequenced with immunoSEQ multiplex PCR; TCRdb's copy has only in-frame clones and lacks some. The sample has about 70,000 clones, approximately 80% seen once. The TCR originated in an adult with an advanced solid tumor such as melanoma, head and neck, liver or kidney cancer. The sequencing here drew on CD4+ or CD8+ T cells sorted from blood, taken in a trial of the OX40 agonist ivuxolimab. V and J are TRBV5-8 and TRBJ2-5; D is uncertain. The CDR3 nucleotides are TGTGCCAGCAGGAAGCAAGAGACCCAGTACTTC. Its protein product is CASRKQETQYF.